This T cell receptor (beta chain) was documented in a study of CD8 T cells in Susac syndrome (dated by TCRdb to the late 2010s). For the study in its entirety: Of the Susac syndrome patients who were sequenced, under 10 were in clinical remission while 5 or 6 had clinically active disease. At blood withdrawal, Susac syndrome patients were either therapy-naive, taking corticosteroids (in some cases with IVIg as well), or taking IVIg alone. Whether CD8+ T cell activation and differentiation in Susac syndrome was antigen driven was tested using repertoire sequencing. General study outcomes and caveats: The number of individuals in the TCR sequencing and HLA analysis was recognized as being relatively small. The CD4+ T cell repertoire of patients with Susac syndrome showed no detectable clonal expansion.

The CDR1 and CDR2 encoded by the germline V gene are SGHVS and FNYEAQ. At the junction V is shortened by 3 bases and J by 4 bases, with 13 bases in between. The CDR3 runs 15 residues from the cysteine to the phenylalanine. Solely the CDR3 DNA is kept, with 45 bases framed from the first base. Peripheral blood CD8+ and CD4+ T cells from healthy donors, Susac syndrome patients and multiple sclerosis patients were profiled using high-throughput TCR beta sequencing. Recently defined diagnostic criteria for definite or probable disease were met by the Susac syndrome patients. CD8+ TEMRA cells were enriched by FACS, while bulk CD8+ and CD4+ T cells were purified by magnetic negative isolation. Blood was collected in EDTA tubes and processed within 24 hours, with PBMCs isolated through density gradient centrifugation. PBMCs intended for TCR sequencing were frozen in liquid nitrogen and were later thawed in a 37 degrees C water bath. A purity of at least 90% was achieved for sorted or isolated CD4+, CD8+ and CD8+ TEMRA cells.

This clonotype has only one observation. Its target antigen remains unknown. Per-base qualities were not stored, and no clone one base away is much larger. Single-read evidence is weak. RNA was extracted using the RNeasy kit, and roughly 0.5 to 1 ug of the RNA was reverse transcribed with random hexamers. TCR beta CDR3 regions were amplified with the immunoSEQ multiplex PCR assay covering 54 Vbeta and 13 Jbeta segments. Bias from PCR amplification was corrected by using a synthetic template baseline for primer optimization and for computational correction. On the study's bioinformatics: Only productive sequences were kept, with reads annotated to V, D and J genes according to IMGT and analyzed in immunoSEQ Analyzer. Clonality was calculated as one minus the Shannon entropy normalized by log2 of the number of productive unique sequences. For each patient and control, public and private clones were evaluated among the 100 most prevalent clones. Susac-specific clones were defined as absent from healthy and MS cohorts, approximately 1,000 published viral clones and other ImmuneACCESS disease sequences. The raw public data were reprocessed by TCRdb itself: fastp quality trimming at Q25, MiXCR clonotype calling, in-frame beta chains only. Rows are combined by CDR3 protein, so each entry shows the most common genes and DNA. The V and J calls follow TCRdb's processing rather than the paper's. This sample holds 95,000 to 150,000 distinct CDR3 sequences; around 96% were observed only once. The ten largest clones capture less than 0.15% of the sample.

This clonotype originated in a human donor with Susac syndrome. Recombination linked TRBV7-6 to TRBJ2-1; no D gene call is confident. The sequenced sample was CD4+ T cells from PBMCs. The CDR3 here reads CASSFLSSPYNEQFF. In nucleotides, the sequence is TGTGCCAGCAGCTTCCTCAGTAGCCCTTACAATGAGCAGTTCTTC.